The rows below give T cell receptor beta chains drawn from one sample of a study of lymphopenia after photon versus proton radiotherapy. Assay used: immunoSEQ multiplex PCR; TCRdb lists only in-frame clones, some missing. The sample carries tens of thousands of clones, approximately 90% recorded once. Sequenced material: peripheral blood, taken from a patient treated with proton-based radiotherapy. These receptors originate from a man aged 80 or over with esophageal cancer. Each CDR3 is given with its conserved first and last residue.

CASSVTAEDSPLHF	TRBV18	TRBJ1-6
CATGRGFNTDTQYF	TRBV7-7	TRBJ2-3
CASSLLGQGAFGNTGELFF	TRBV5-1	TRBJ2-2
CASSPFQGTSSYNEQFF	TRBV18	TRBJ2-1
CASSPSGGAGYTF	TRBV18	TRBJ1-2
CASSFSRGFFEQYF	TRBV11-2	TRBJ2-7
CASSLRLYNEQFF	TRBV21-1	TRBJ2-1
CASSLWGEGRNEQFF	TRBV6-6	TRBJ2-1
CAWSDSGVWYGYTF	TRBV30	TRBJ1-2
CAISESAGNSNQPQHF	TRBV10-3	TRBJ1-5
CASSSFGWNQPQHF	TRBV6-5	TRBJ1-5
CASSPQTGTQETQYF	TRBV2	TRBJ2-5
CASSYWGSEETQYF	TRBV6-5	TRBJ2-5
CAWSPLAGYYNEQFF	TRBV30	TRBJ2-1
CASSLWTRYEQYF	TRBV5-1	TRBJ2-7
CASSPGTGSYEQYF	TRBV18	TRBJ2-7
CASSDSGGYGYTF	TRBV7-3	TRBJ1-2
CASSLRGRVGLGELFF	TRBV5-6	TRBJ2-2
CASSLQTGPYYEQYF	TRBV6-1	TRBJ2-7
CASSLAKQYF	TRBV11-2	TRBJ2-7
CASSLLPGTGPGTQYF	TRBV19	TRBJ2-5
CASRVGQGGNYGYTF	TRBV6-5	TRBJ1-2
CASSLGRNTEAFF	TRBV11-3	TRBJ1-1
CASSLGMGDKPQHF	TRBV5-6	TRBJ1-5
CASSPLEGRQETQYF	TRBV18	TRBJ2-5
CASKFSGAAYEQYF	TRBV27	TRBJ2-7
CASSLRETQYF	TRBV5-4	TRBJ2-5
CASSLATLPWGQELYEQYF	TRBV7-9	TRBJ2-7